This T cell receptor beta chain derives from a study of shared clonotypes between healthy human individuals. Whole-study findings and limits: Non-shared clonotypes had lower generation probabilities than clonotypes shared by all four sorted-subset donors. The sharing of 4.5% to 5.5% of naive CD4 clonotypes was seen across a few donors.

Clones were sequenced by immunoSEQ multiplex PCR, and TCRdb holds only the in-frame ones, with some missing. The data contain hundreds of thousands of clones, roughly 98% of them singletons. CD8 cells regarded as naive lacked CD45RO, were positively chosen for CCR7, and omitted terminally differentiated effector memory CD45RA+ cells. The V segment lost 7 bases and the J segment 0 bases; nucleotides outside the gene matches: 11. The CDR3 has 16 residues. Per germline, CDR1 LNHDA and CDR2 SQIVND (reference sequence). On this clone: Its target is unknown.

The TCR sequence derives from a young man in good health. The rearrangement uses TRBV19 and TRBJ1-1, with 7 bases matching TRBD1. Material: naive CD8+ T cells sorted from blood. The CDR3 nucleotides read TGTGCCAGTACCCCGACCGAGACAGGGTTGAACACTGAAGCTTTCTTT. Translation: CASTPTETGLNTEAFF.